This T cell receptor (beta chain) emerged from a study of blood T cell repertoires in COVID-19. Study at large: Some COVID-19 samples were acute and others convalescent; all came from the United States, Italy and Spain. PBMCs, B-cell-depleted T cells, or T cells provided the cDNA or gDNA that made up the material.

Here immunoSEQ multiplex PCR was the method, and the copy in TCRdb shows in-frame clones only, minus some. Of 110,000 or so clones in the sample, 85% were seen once. The TCR originated in a man between 35 and 55 years old with acute or convalescent COVID-19. The sequencing input was peripheral blood.

This chain's CDR3 is CASSRGLAGGNTQYF. The DNA for the CDR3 is TGTGCCAGCAGCCGCGGGCTAGCGGGGGGTAATACGCAGTATTTT. The chain employs TRBV3-1 (or the pseudogene TRBV3-2) and TRBJ2-3; 11 nucleotides match TRBD2. The V gene's germline CDR1 is LGHDT and CDR2 YNNKEL (reference sequence). Trimming removed 4 bases from V and 7 bases from J; junction bases left unmatched: 7. The CDR3 totals 15 residues.